This T cell receptor (beta chain) is from a study of tumor and adjacent non-tumor tissue in lung cancer (dated by TCRdb to between 2017 and 2018). Notes on the research overall: Patients with adenocarcinoma (about 12), squamous cell carcinoma (2) and small cell lung cancer (1) were included in the cohort. The study compared bulk TCRbeta repertoires between lung tumor tissue and matched distant non-tumor lung tissue from around 16 lung cancer patients. TCRbeta CDR3 sequencing was performed on 25 to 30 paired specimens, with one tumor sample and one normal lung sample collected per patient. Sequencing generated a total of roughly 130 million productive TCRbeta reads, averaging about 4.2 million reads per sample. The approximately 15 patients were aged about 31 to 80 years, included about ten men and 5 women, and had TNM stage I to III disease.

The germline V gene (reference sequence) provides CDR1 DFQATT and CDR2 SNEGSKA. Reading from cysteine to phenylalanine, the CDR3 counts 15 amino acids. Only CDR3 DNA remains: 45 bases, in frame from the first base. Points the paper makes about the study in general: A significantly larger cumulative share of the repertoire was made up by the top 100 clones in normal lung than in tumor tissue. Younger patients had significantly higher TCR diversity, and higher tumor TCR diversity was associated with shorter overall and disease-free survival. Tumor tissue showed significantly greater TCR diversity (inverse Simpson) than normal lung tissue (431.37 vs 166.20, P = 0.0075, Mann-Whitney U test). The methods do not name the sequencing platform or mention unique molecular identifiers. Only around 14 patients were in the cohort, and the authors stated that larger samples and more detailed clinical data are needed. Because peripheral blood was not sequenced, the blood TCRbeta repertoires of the lung cancer patients in the study went unexamined.

Library construction relied on multiplex PCR. Data came from an Illumina HiSeq 2500. TCRbeta libraries were built by three rounds of nested PCR using primers (Table S4), following protocols modified from ARM-PCR. PCR products of 200-500 bp were gel-excised and purified with the QIAquick gel extraction kit before sequencing. The authors' pipeline ran thus. Trimmomatic was used to clean the reads, FLASH merged the cleaned reads into complete CDR3 sequences, and MiTCR assigned the sequences to V(D)J germline segments. Clonal diversity was calculated as the inverse Simpson's index using VDJtools. Productive reads were defined as in-frame sequences without a premature stop codon. TCRdb took the public reads, trimmed them with fastp at Q25, ran MiXCR for clone calling and kept in-frame beta chains. Each CDR3 protein gets just one entry, which takes the most common genes and DNA from the rows behind it. TCRdb assigned the V and J calls; the authors' analysis was not used. The sample includes roughly 67,000 distinct CDR3 sequences, with about three fifths observed a single time. 20% of the sample is in the top ten clones.

RNA was extracted from bulk unsorted tissue and checked for quality with a NanoDrop ND-1000 and an Agilent 2100. All donors had newly diagnosed lung cancer, had not received prior chemotherapy, and were admitted for thoracic surgery in China between August and November 2014. Patients who had received previous radiotherapy or chemotherapy, or who had another concurrent cancer, were excluded from the study. Surgical tissue pieces of roughly 1-2.2 cm3 were preserved in RNAlater solution and stored at -80 °C until use. To note about this clonotype: What antigen it recognizes has not been identified. Sequence at one end of the junction differs from germline and may be a read error.

Sequenced sample: lung tumor tissue. The chain is assembled from TRBV20-1 and TRBJ2-2; the D gene is perhaps TRBD2, on 5 matching bases. The sequence derives from a man aged 50 to 59 with non-small cell lung cancer. The CDR3 reads as follows: CSAPKDGMNTGELSF. Here is the DNA: TGCAGTGCTCCCAAGGACGGGATGAACACCGGGGAGCTGTCTTTT.